These T cell receptor beta chains were read from a single sample in a study of beta chain features in type 1 diabetes. Only in-frame clones appear in the TCRdb table, and some are missing; sequencing was by immunoSEQ multiplex PCR. The top ten clones hold about 0.02% of a sample with about 700,000 clones, 13% of them seen once. The sequenced material came from naive CD4+ T cells from blood. These TCRs come from a man in his late teens or twenties with type 1 diabetes. CDR3s include the opening cysteine and the closing phenylalanine or tryptophan. A D gene is named only where the DNA matches it firmly. Rows may omit the clone size; those that give it use once, few, many or a size class.

J gene | V gene | clone size | D gene | CDR3 protein | CDR3 DNA
TRBJ2-7 | TRBV6-1 | - | TRBD1 | CASKTGGFSSYEQYF | TGTGCCAGCAAGACAGGGGGGTTTAGCTCCTACGAGCAGTACTTC
TRBJ2-5 | TRBV18 | few | - | CASSPPAETQYF | TGTGCCAGCTCACCACCGGCGGAGACCCAGTACTTC
TRBJ2-6 | TRBV2 | - | - | CASSALPGANVLTF | TGTGCCAGCAGTGCCCTGCCTGGGGCCAACGTCCTGACTTTC
TRBJ1-1 | TRBV2 | - | - | CAEQAGPLQDTEAFF | TGTGCAGAGCAGGCAGGGCCTCTCCAGGACACTGAAGCTTTCTTT
TRBJ1-1 | TRBV10-3 | - | TRBD1 | CAITIHRDSGEAFF | TGTGCCATCACCATACACAGGGACAGCGGTGAAGCTTTCTTT
TRBJ2-7 | TRBV7-9 | few | - | CASSLKQLDSYEQYF | TGTGCCAGCAGCTTAAAGCAGTTGGACTCCTACGAGCAGTACTTC
TRBJ2-7 | TRBV7-6 | few | TRBD1 | CASSFGQGIYEQYF | TGTGCCAGCAGCTTTGGACAGGGGATCTACGAGCAGTACTTC
TRBJ2-1 | TRBV28 | - | - | CASSHLGQRYNEQFF | TGTGCCAGCAGTCACCTGGGGCAACGCTACAATGAGCAGTTCTTC
TRBJ2-2 | TRBV2 | - | TRBD1 | CASSAGQGNTGELFF | TGTGCCAGCAGTGCGGGACAGGGAAACACCGGGGAGCTGTTTTTT
TRBJ2-1 | TRBV4-1 | few | TRBD2 | CATSTSGNRNEQFF | TGCGCCACCTCGACTAGCGGGAACCGTAATGAGCAGTTCTTC
TRBJ2-1 | TRBV5-1 | few | - | CASSLVSGLNEQFF | TGCGCCAGCAGCTTGGTGTCAGGGTTGAATGAGCAGTTCTTC
TRBJ1-6 | TRBV29-1 | - | - | CSVEDPTAGPDSPLHF | TGCAGCGTTGAAGACCCTACGGCAGGACCAGATTCACCCCTCCACTTT
TRBJ1-2 | TRBV29-1 | few | - | CSVEQPVGRDYGYTF | TGCAGCGTTGAACAGCCGGTGGGACGGGACTATGGCTACACCTTC
TRBJ1-1 | TRBV20-1 | few | - | CSAGSNTEAFF | TGCAGTGCCGGCTCGAACACTGAAGCTTTCTTT
TRBJ1-1 | TRBV7-9 | - | - | CASSSSEAFF | TGTGCCAGCAGCTCCTCTGAAGCTTTCTTT
TRBJ1-5 | TRBV5-1 | - | - | CASSLDSNQPQHF | TGCGCCAGCAGCTTGGACAGCAATCAGCCCCAGCATTTT
TRBJ1-1 | TRBV4-1 | - | - | CASSRGVSYTEAFF | TGCGCCAGCAGCCGGGGGGTTAGTTACACTGAAGCTTTCTTT
TRBJ2-1 | TRBV4-1 | - | - | CASSQDRADNEQFF | TGCGCCAGCAGCCAAGATCGGGCAGACAATGAGCAGTTCTTC
TRBJ1-1 | TRBV29-1 | few | - | CSVATQLVNTEAFF | TGCAGCGTTGCGACTCAGTTAGTGAACACTGAAGCTTTCTTT
TRBJ2-1 | TRBV15 | few | - | CATSREERVTHNEQFF | TGTGCCACCAGCAGGGAAGAGAGGGTAACACACAATGAGCAGTTCTTC
TRBJ2-5 | TRBV6-5 | - | - | CASSYWPGVKTQYF | TGTGCCAGCAGTTACTGGCCGGGGGTGAAGACCCAGTACTTC
TRBJ2-5 | TRBV28 | few | - | CASSWGGLSETQYF | TGTGCCAGCAGTTGGGGGGGCTTGTCGGAGACCCAGTACTTC
TRBJ2-7 | TRBV19 | few | - | CASSLDGSYEQYF | TGTGCCAGTAGCTTGGACGGATCCTACGAGCAGTACTTC
TRBJ1-1 | TRBV5-4 | few | TRBD1 | CASRSGQAVSDTEAFF | TGTGCCAGCAGGTCCGGACAGGCGGTTTCGGACACTGAAGCTTTCTTT
TRBJ2-3 | TRBV7-9 | - | TRBD2 | CASSPLGGLAGDTDTQYF | TGTGCCAGCAGCCCCCTGGGGGGACTAGCGGGGGACACAGATACGCAGTATTTT
TRBJ1-1 | TRBV2 | - | - | CASTGTVGAEAFF | TGTGCCAGCACCGGGACGGTGGGGGCTGAAGCTTTCTTT
TRBJ2-5 | TRBV2 | - | - | CASSEGPLETQYF | TGTGCCAGCAGTGAAGGACCCTTGGAGACCCAGTACTTC
TRBJ1-5 | TRBV21-1 | - | - | CASQHESNQPQHF | TGTGCCAGCCAACATGAGAGCAATCAGCCCCAGCATTTT
TRBJ1-2 | TRBV25-1 | - | TRBD1 | CASSESGTGGTNYGYTF | TGTGCCAGCAGTGAATCCGGGACAGGGGGAACTAACTATGGCTACACCTTC
TRBJ1-1 | TRBV5-1 | - | - | CASSLVPGSLNTEAFF | TGCGCCAGCAGCTTGGTTCCAGGGTCCCTGAACACTGAAGCTTTCTTT
TRBJ1-5 | TRBV29-1 | few | - | CSVRDAGGEPQHF | TGCAGCGTTAGGGACGCGGGGGGGGAGCCCCAGCATTTT
TRBJ1-2 | TRBV4-1 | - | - | CASSQGVNYGYTF | TGCGCCAGCAGCCAAGGGGTTAACTATGGCTACACCTTC
TRBJ1-1 | TRBV29-1 | - | TRBD1 | CSVRSAGTALNTEAFF | TGCAGCGTTCGGTCCGCCGGGACAGCATTGAACACTGAAGCTTTCTTT
TRBJ2-1 | TRBV19 | - | TRBD1 | CASSTRQGFYNEQFF | TGTGCCAGTAGTACCCGACAGGGTTTTTACAATGAGCAGTTCTTC
TRBJ2-7 | TRBV5-1 | - | - | CASSVDSPLYEQYF | TGCGCCAGCAGCGTTGACAGTCCTCTCTACGAGCAGTACTTC
TRBJ2-3 | TRBV30 | once | TRBD2 | CAWSVGGEGDTQYF | TGTGCCTGGAGTGTGGGCGGGGAGGGAGATACGCAGTATTTT
TRBJ2-6 | TRBV19 | - | TRBD1 | CASSIGQGATGANVLTF | TGTGCCAGTAGTATTGGACAGGGTGCTACTGGGGCCAACGTCCTGACTTTC
TRBJ2-7 | TRBV25-1 | - | - | CASSRQPYEQYF | TGTGCCAGCAGTAGACAGCCATACGAGCAGTACTTC
TRBJ1-5 | TRBV18 | few | TRBD1 | CASARQGASNQPQHF | TGTGCCAGCGCCCGACAGGGGGCTAGCAATCAGCCCCAGCATTTT
TRBJ2-7 | TRBV6-1 | - | - | CASSEARGEQYF | TGTGCCAGCAGTGAAGCAAGGGGCGAGCAGTACTTC
TRBJ2-2 | TRBV5-1 | - | - | CASSPRPDRDSDTGELFF | TGCGCCAGCAGCCCCCGACCTGACAGGGACTCGGACACCGGGGAGCTGTTTTTT
TRBJ2-5 | TRBV7-7 | few | TRBD1 | CASSLVGGPEETQYF | TGTGCCAGCAGCTTAGTAGGGGGCCCGGAGGAGACCCAGTACTTC
TRBJ2-7 | TRBV7-9 | few | - | CASSSGGVLVQYF | TGTGCCAGCAGCTCCGGCGGAGTACTCGTACAGTACTTC
TRBJ2-5 | TRBV5-1 | - | - | CASSLGSGGGAGEETQYF | TGCGCCAGCAGCTTGGGGTCCGGAGGGGGCGCGGGAGAAGAGACCCAGTACTTC
TRBJ2-5 | TRBV5-4 | few | TRBD1 | CASSSRDWGTGTQYF | TGTGCCAGCAGCTCCCGGGACTGGGGGACAGGGACCCAGTACTTC